Below are 17 T cell receptor beta chains sequenced from a single sample in a study of cytomegalovirus exposure and HLA in healthy donors. PCR amplification relied on 60 Vbeta primers (plus 13 Jbeta primers). Assay used: immunoSEQ multiplex PCR; TCRdb lists only in-frame clones, some missing. Here the sample spans about 160,000 clones, roughly four fifths being singletons. The sample consisted of PBMCs. All receptors come from a man between 45 and 60 years old in good health and CMV-seropositive.

The CDR3 reads CAWSVKDGGGTEAFF. CDR3 DNA sequence: TGTGCCTGGAGCGTGAAAGACGGGGGGGGCACTGAAGCTTTCTTT. V and J are TRBV30 and TRBJ1-1; tentative D call: TRBD1 (5 bases). The CDR3 runs to 15 residues. V dropped 3 bases and J dropped 4 bases, with 18 bases sitting between them. CDR1 GTSNPN and CDR2 SVGIG come from the germline V gene (reference sequence).

The chain carries TRBV19 and TRBJ1-3; no reliable D call. The length of the CDR3 is 13 residues. The V gene's germline CDR1 is LNHDA and CDR2 SQIVND (reference sequence). The V gene lost 2 bases and the J gene lost 0 bases, with 2 bases spanning the gap. CDR3 nucleotides: TGTGCCAGTAGTATACACTCTGGAAACACCATATATTTT. Translated, it gives CASSIHSGNTIYF.

V gene TRBV7-3 combines with J gene TRBJ2-1; 10 bases agree with TRBD2. CDR3 length equals 15 residues. Germline lookup yields CDR1 SGHTA and CDR2 FQGTGA. Germline trimming cut 2 bases from V and 2 bases from J; bases unmatched to any gene: 0. For the CDR3, the DNA is TGTGCCAGCAGCTTACTAGCGGGGGCCTACAATGAGCAGTTCTTC. The encoded protein is CASSLLAGAYNEQFF.

The chain recombines TRBV5-4 with TRBJ2-7; 9 positions match TRBD1. The CDR3 has 16 residues. The germline V gene encodes CDR1 SGHNT and CDR2 YYREEE (reference sequence). The V and J ends lost 4 bases and 6 bases, in that order; junction bases with no gene match: 14. In nucleotides, the CDR3 is TGTGCCAGCAGCCCCCCAGGGGACAGGGCGATGGGCGAGCAGTACTTC. Amino acids: CASSPPGDRAMGEQYF.

This clone was counted a few times. The V and J genes are TRBV7-2 and TRBJ2-5, with D perhaps TRBD1 (6 bases). Germline V gives CDR1 SGHTA, CDR2 FQGNSA. The length of the CDR3 is 15 residues. V shed 2 bases and J shed 1 base, with 11 bases lying between them. CDR3 amino acids: CASSLMGQPQETQYF. The CDR3 nucleotides read TGTGCCAGCAGCTTAATGGGACAACCCCAAGAGACCCAGTACTTC.

J is TRBJ2-7 and V is TRBV2; D is ambiguous. Germline loops: CDR1 SNHLY, CDR2 FYNNEI. V gave up 6 bases and J gave up 4 bases, with 7 bases separating them. The length of the CDR3 is 11 residues. The CDR3: CASREYYEQYF. As DNA, the CDR3 is TGTGCCAGCAGGGAGTATTACGAGCAGTACTTC.

The count of this clone is one. The chain is built from TRBV19 and TRBJ2-7; 8 nucleotides match TRBD2. There are 15 residues in the CDR3. V lost 5 bases, J lost 2 bases, and 8 bases stayed unmatched. The germline gives CDR1 LNHDA, CDR2 SQIVND (reference sequence). The CDR3 is CASSPIAGPTYEQYF. CDR3 DNA sequence: TGTGCCAGTAGTCCAATAGCGGGACCTACCTACGAGCAGTACTTC. Drawing the rest from reference TRBV19 and TRBJ2-7, the complete variable domain is DGGITQSPKYLFRKEGQNVTLSCEQNLNHDAMYWYRQDPGQGLRLIYYSQIVNDFQKGDIAEGYSVSREKKESFPLTVTSAQKNPTAFYLCASSPIAGPTYEQYFGPGTRLTVT.

The chain links TRBV7-2 to TRBJ2-5, with TRBD1 matching over 7 bases. The V segment lost 3 bases and the J segment 2 bases; nucleotides outside the gene matches: 6. CDR1 and CDR2 from the germline V gene are SGHTA and FQGNSA. There are 15 residues in the CDR3. CDR3 DNA: TGTGCCAGCAGCTTGGATGGGGACAGTCAAGAGACCCAGTACTTC. Translating gives CASSLDGDSQETQYF.

The V and J genes are TRBV7-6 and TRBJ2-5, with 7 bases matching TRBD1. The junction had 8 bases not matched to a gene; V was cut back by 5 bases and J by 2 bases. Germline CDR1 SGHVS, CDR2 FNYEAQ. CDR3 length: 15 amino acids. The CDR3 coding sequence is TGTGCCAGCAGCCCCCGACAGGGACCTCAAGAGACCCAGTACTTC. Protein: CASSPRQGPQETQYF.

The chain links TRBV6-5 to TRBJ2-7; possibly TRBD2 for D (6 bases). The germline V gene encodes CDR1 MNHEY and CDR2 SVGAGI. The V end lost 7 bases, the J end lost 1 base, and 14 bases lay between the germline ends. CDR3 length: 14 residues. CDR3 protein: CASNSGRGSYEQYF. In DNA form, the CDR3 reads TGTGCCAGCAACTCGGGGCGGGGATCCTACGAGCAGTACTTC.

The CDR3 region is CASSPQGGWVYGYTF. CDR3 coding DNA: TGTGCCAGCAGCCCCCAGGGAGGGTGGGTCTATGGCTACACCTTC. The chain recombines TRBV7-2 with TRBJ1-2, with D tentatively TRBD1 (5 bases). This CDR3 is 15 amino acids long. V lost 5 bases and J 4 bases, leaving 17 bases between the germline ends. Looked up from germline, CDR1 is SGHTA and CDR2 is FQGNSA.

This chain joins TRBV6-1 and TRBJ1-1; 9 bases agree with TRBD1. The germline gives CDR1 MNHNS, CDR2 SASEGT. After removal of 6 bases from V and 3 bases from J, the junction contained 5 bases not matched to a gene. This CDR3 has 14 amino acids. The CDR3 sequence: CASSWTGVDTEAFF. The CDR3 DNA reads as TGTGCCAGCAGCTGGACAGGGGTTGACACTGAAGCTTTCTTT.

J is TRBJ2-5 and V is TRBV7-6; D is perhaps TRBD1 (5 bases). The CDR3 runs to 11 residues. Deletions cut 8 bases from V and 5 bases from J, with 9 bases between. The germline CDR1 and CDR2 sequences are SGHVS and FNYEAQ. The CDR3 is CASGALETQYF. The DNA of the CDR3 is TGTGCCAGCGGGGCCCTGGAGACCCAGTACTTC.

The chain links TRBV12-5 to TRBJ2-7; TRBD1 aligns across 12 bases. The CDR3 is 17 residues long. Germline V CDR1 and CDR2: LGHNT, FRNRAP. Trimming took 0 bases from V and 3 from J; bases not matched to a gene: 6. As DNA, the CDR3 is TGTGCTAGTGGTTTGGTACGGGGACAGGGGGCTTGCTACGAGCAGTACTTC. This sequence encodes CASGLVRGQGACYEQYF.

The chain links TRBV19 to TRBJ2-7, with D tentatively TRBD1 (5 bases). CDR1 LNHDA and CDR2 SQIVND come from the germline V gene (reference sequence). The CDR3 is 13 amino acids. V lost 7 bases to trimming and J lost 3 bases, with 13 bases between them. The chain's CDR3 is CASTEQDGYEQYF. The CDR3 nucleotides are TGTGCCAGTACGGAACAGGACGGCTACGAGCAGTACTTC.

V is TRBV28 and J is TRBJ1-5; the D is unclear. CDR3 length: 13 amino acids. V was trimmed by 6 bases and J by 5 bases, leaving 11 bases between them. Germline-derived CDR1 and CDR2 are MDHEN and SYDVKM. CDR3 sequence: CASRATRYQPQHF. For the CDR3, the DNA is TGTGCCAGCAGAGCCACCCGTTATCAGCCCCAGCATTTT.

This rearrangement joins TRBV5-8 to TRBJ1-1; D might be TRBD1 (5 bases). CDR3 length equals 10 residues. V dropped 5 bases and J dropped 11 bases, with 10 bases sitting between them. Germline V gene sequence: CDR1 SGHTS, CDR2 YDEGEE. The CDR3 DNA is TGTGCCAGCAGGGGGGGATGGGCTTTCTTT. Its translation: CASRGGWAFF.